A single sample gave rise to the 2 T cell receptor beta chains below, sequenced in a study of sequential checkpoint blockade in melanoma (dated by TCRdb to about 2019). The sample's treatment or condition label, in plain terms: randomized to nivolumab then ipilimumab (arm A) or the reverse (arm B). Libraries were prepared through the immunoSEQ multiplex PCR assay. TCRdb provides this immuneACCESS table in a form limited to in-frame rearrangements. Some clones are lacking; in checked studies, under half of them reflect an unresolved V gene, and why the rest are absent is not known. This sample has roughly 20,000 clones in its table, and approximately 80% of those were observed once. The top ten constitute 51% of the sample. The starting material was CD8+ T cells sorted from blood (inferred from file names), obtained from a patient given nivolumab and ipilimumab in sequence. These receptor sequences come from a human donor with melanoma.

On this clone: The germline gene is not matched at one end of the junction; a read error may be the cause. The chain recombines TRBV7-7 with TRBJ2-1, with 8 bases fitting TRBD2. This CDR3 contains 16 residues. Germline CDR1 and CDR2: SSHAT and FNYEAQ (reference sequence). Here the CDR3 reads CASSPKNGGAYNEQFF. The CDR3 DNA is TGTGCTAGCAGCCCAAAGAACGGGGGGGCTTACAATGAGCAGTTCTTC.

This chain's CDR3 is CSVEWSRTGWGTDTQYF. CDR3 bases: TGCAGCGTTGAATGGAGTCGGACAGGGTGGGGGACAGATACGCAGTATTTT. The rearrangement joins TRBV29-1 to TRBJ2-3; 8 nucleotides line up with TRBD1. Germline CDR1 reads SQVTM; CDR2 reads ANQGSEA. The CDR3 runs to 17 residues. Germline trimming cut 2 bases from V and 3 bases from J; bases unmatched to any gene: 13.